A selection of T cell receptor beta chains follows, all from one sample in a study of cytomegalovirus exposure and HLA in healthy donors. Some clones are missing from TCRdb's copy, which holds only in-frame ones; the method was immunoSEQ multiplex PCR. This table has about 86,000 clones, about 70% appearing once. The sample taken for sequencing was PBMCs. The receptors stem from a man in his 60s in good health and CMV-seronegative. Each CDR3 is given with its conserved first and last residue. D genes are given only for firm matches. Part of the rows lack a size; the others show once, few, many or a class for expanded clones.

TRBV7-2,TRBD1,TRBJ2-7,-,TGTGCCAGCAGCTTAAGGACAGGACAAACCTACGAGCAGTACTTC,CASSLRTGQTYEQYF
TRBV6-1,-,TRBJ1-2,-,TGTGCCACCCTAGACGGTCTTGGCTATGGCTACACCTTC,CATLDGLGYGYTF
TRBV29-1,TRBD1,TRBJ1-2,-,TGCAGCGTTGTTGACAGGGGATCCTATGGCTACACCTTC,CSVVDRGSYGYTF
TRBV5-6,TRBD2,TRBJ2-7,-,TGTGCCAGCAGCCCGGACAGGGGAGCTAGCGGGAGGACCTACGAGCAGTACTTC,CASSPDRGASGRTYEQYF
TRBV28,TRBD1,TRBJ2-5,-,TGTGCCAGCAGTCCTCCCACAGGGGGCGTTGAGACCCAGTACTTC,CASSPPTGGVETQYF
TRBV10-1,-,TRBJ2-1,-,TGCGCCAGCAGTGATATCGGGTCCTCCTACAATGAGCAGTTCTTC,CASSDIGSSYNEQFF
TRBV6-1,-,TRBJ1-6,-,TGTGCCAGCACCGGGGGGCGCTCCTATAATTCACCCCTCCACTTT,CASTGGRSYNSPLHF
TRBV5-1,-,TRBJ2-7,-,TGCGCCAGCAGCTTGGGAGTTACGGAGGGGGCAAGCTCCTACGAGCAGTACTTC,CASSLGVTEGASSYEQYF
TRBV5-6,-,TRBJ2-3,-,TGTGCCAGCAGCTTGGCCGTGACAGATACGCAGTATTTT,CASSLAVTDTQYF
TRBV10-2,-,TRBJ2-7,-,TGCGCCAGCAGTGAGTTCGGGTTAGCGAGGAACGAGCAGTACTTC,CASSEFGLARNEQYF
TRBV28,-,TRBJ2-7,once,TGTGCCTGCCTCCCTAATTCACAGGGAACCTACGAGCAGTACTTC,CACLPNSQGTYEQYF
TRBV5-4,TRBD1,TRBJ1-1,-,TGTGCCAGCAGGGCCGGGACAGCTAATGAAGCTTTCTTT,CASRAGTANEAFF
TRBV11-1,-,TRBJ2-3,-,TGTGCCAGCAGCTTAACCGGGACTTTTAGCACAGATACGCAGTATTTT,CASSLTGTFSTDTQYF
TRBV4-3,TRBD1,TRBJ1-2,-,TGCGCCAGCAGCCAAGATGACAGGGCCCCTGGCTACACCTTC,CASSQDDRAPGYTF
TRBV11-3,TRBD2,TRBJ2-1,-,TGTGCCAGCAGCTTGGAAGGCGGGGGGGCCTACAATGAGCAGTTCTTC,CASSLEGGGAYNEQFF
TRBV4-3,-,TRBJ2-6,-,TGCGCCAGCAGCCAAGTGACAGACAGCGTCCTGACTTTC,CASSQVTDSVLTF
TRBV5-6,-,TRBJ2-3,-,TGTGCCAGCAGCGGGTGGGGGCCTGACACAGATACGCAGTATTTT,CASSGWGPDTDTQYF
TRBV4-3,-,TRBJ1-4,-,TGCGCCAGCAGCCAACTACTCACTCAAAGCGGGGAAAAACTGTTTTTT,CASSQLLTQSGEKLFF
TRBV18,-,TRBJ2-1,-,TGTGCCAGCTCACCAATGGGCAGGTACAATGAGCAGTTCTTC,CASSPMGRYNEQFF
TRBV7-2,-,TRBJ2-5,-,TGTGCCAGCAGCTTAGCTTGGAGACAGAATTCACAGCTCGGGACCCAGTACTTC,CASSLAWRQNSQLGTQYF
TRBV11-3,TRBD1,TRBJ2-5,once,TGTGCCAGCAGCTTGGGACAGGGGGACCAAGAGACCCAGTACTTC,CASSLGQGDQETQYF
TRBV6-6,-,TRBJ2-1,-,TGTGCCAGCAGTTCTCAGGGAAGCAATGAGCAGTTCTTC,CASSSQGSNEQFF
TRBV5-4,TRBD1,TRBJ2-7,-,TGTGCCAGCAGCCTAGGGACAGGGTTCCACGAGCAGTACTTC,CASSLGTGFHEQYF
TRBV11-2,TRBD2,TRBJ2-2,-,TGTGCCAGCAGCTCCCCTTCCTATACTAGCGGGAGAATCGCCGGGGAGCTGTTTTTT,CASSSPSYTSGRIAGELFF
TRBV7-6,-,TRBJ2-4,-,TGTGCCAGCAGCTTAGGAACAGAAAAGTCGCTAGCCAAAAACATTCAGTACTTC,CASSLGTEKSLAKNIQYF
TRBV15,-,TRBJ2-1,-,TGTGCCACCAGCAGAGATATGAGCTCCTACAATGAGCAGTTCTTC,CATSRDMSSYNEQFF
TRBV4-1,-,TRBJ2-5,-,TGCGCCAGCAGCCAGACTGGCGCGGGGGAGACCCAGTACTTC,CASSQTGAGETQYF
TRBV11-1,-,TRBJ2-3,-,TGTGCCAGCAGCTTAGCGGGAGGATTTTTAGATACGCAGTATTTT,CASSLAGGFLDTQYF
TRBV19,-,TRBJ2-2,-,TGTGCCAGTACGGACACGAACACCGGGGAGCTGTTTTTT,CASTDTNTGELFF
TRBV19,TRBD2,TRBJ2-7,-,TGTGCCAGTAGTCGTCTAGCGGGAGGGTTCTACGAGCAGTACTTC,CASSRLAGGFYEQYF
TRBV5-8,TRBD1,TRBJ1-4,-,TGTGCTTCGGGACAGGGGGTTCTAGCAACTAATGAAAAACTGTTTTTT,CASGQGVLATNEKLFF
TRBV6-6,-,TRBJ2-5,-,TGTGCCAGCAGTTACATGCGGGATGAGACCCAGTACTTC,CASSYMRDETQYF
TRBV4-1,TRBD2,TRBJ2-1,-,TGCGCCAGCAGCCAAGACGGACTAGCGGGAGGTTGGGGCAATGAGCAGTTCTTC,CASSQDGLAGGWGNEQFF
TRBV13,TRBD2,TRBJ2-1,-,TGTGCCAGCCAGAGACTAGCGGGGAACAATGAGCAGTTCTTC,CASQRLAGNNEQFF
TRBV11-3,-,TRBJ2-1,once,TGTGCCAGCAGCTTAATAAGCGGTGGTGAGCAGTTCTTC,CASSLISGGEQFF
TRBV9,-,TRBJ2-7,-,TGTGCCAGCAGCGTAGATACCAGCGGGCGGGCAGGCGAGCAGTACTTC,CASSVDTSGRAGEQYF
TRBV27,TRBD1,TRBJ2-1,-,TGTGCCAGCAGGCCCGGGACAGTTCCCTTTGAGCAGTTCTTC,CASRPGTVPFEQFF
TRBV6-1,-,TRBJ1-1,-,TGTGCCAGCAGAACCAGTGCTAACACTGAAGCTTTCTTT,CASRTSANTEAFF
TRBV5-6,-,TRBJ1-2,-,TGTGCCAGCAGCTTGGGAGCGAACCAAGTTTATGGCTACACCTTC,CASSLGANQVYGYTF
TRBV5-6,TRBD1,TRBJ1-2,-,TGTGCCAGCAGCTCCGGGACAGGGTTGCATGGCTACACCTTC,CASSSGTGLHGYTF
TRBV6-4,TRBD2,TRBJ2-1,-,TGTGCCAGCAGTGAATTAGCGGGAGGGAGCTCCTACAATGAGCAGTTCTTC,CASSELAGGSSYNEQFF